A selection of T cell receptor beta chains follows, all from one sample in a study of identical twins. MiXCR was run by TCRdb on the 5' RACE reads, yielding one entry per CDR3 protein. The sample shows some 710,000 distinct CDR3 sequences, 6.1% of them seen only once. The sequencing input was naive T cells sorted from blood. These receptors came from a man between 18 and 29 years old in good health. Each CDR3 is given with its conserved first and last residue. D genes are given only for firm matches. For some rows the clone size is stated as once, few or many, or as a class when expanded; others skip it.

clone_size,j_call,d_call,v_call,cdr3_aa,cdr3_nt
few,TRBJ2-1,.,TRBV2,CASSELPSSYNEQFF,TGTGCCAGCAGTGAATTGCCTAGCTCCTACAATGAGCAGTTCTTC
.,TRBJ2-7,TRBD2,TRBV27,CASSLLGGDFTYEQYF,TGTGCCAGCAGTTTATTGGGGGGGGACTTTACCTACGAGCAGTACTTC
.,TRBJ1-2,.,TRBV24-1,CATSDSLDYGYTF,TGTGCCACCAGTGATAGTCTGGATTATGGCTACACCTTC
.,TRBJ1-1,.,TRBV18,CASSPLPETEAFF,TGTGCCAGCTCACCGCTCCCAGAGACTGAAGCTTTCTTT
many,TRBJ2-7,.,TRBV10-3,CAISDRGTLYEQYF,TGTGCCATCAGTGATCGCGGAACCCTCTACGAGCAGTACTTC
.,TRBJ2-7,.,TRBV5-5,CASSLALRGYEQYF,TGTGCCAGCAGCTTGGCCTTAAGAGGCTACGAGCAGTACTTC
.,TRBJ2-7,.,TRBV11-2,CASSLDGPAQYF,TGTGCCAGCAGCTTAGATGGTCCGGCGCAGTACTTC
.,TRBJ2-1,.,TRBV20-1,CSARAANEQFF,TGCAGTGCTAGAGCCGCGAATGAGCAGTTCTTC
many,TRBJ2-1,TRBD2,TRBV2,CASIAGGRNEQFF,TGTGCCAGCATTGCGGGAGGCCGAAATGAGCAGTTCTTC
many,TRBJ1-2,.,TRBV29-1,CSASGSPERGYTF,TGCAGCGCCTCCGGGTCCCCCGAGAGGGGCTACACCTTC
many,TRBJ1-1,.,TRBV20-1,CSARWGNTEAFF,TGCAGTGCTAGATGGGGGAACACTGAAGCTTTCTTT
few,TRBJ2-1,TRBD2,TRBV4-3,CASSSGRALYEQFF,TGCGCCAGCAGCTCTGGGAGGGCCCTCTATGAGCAGTTCTTC
many,TRBJ2-5,.,TRBV5-6,CASSSGAGTGKTQYF,TGTGCCAGCAGCTCGGGGGCAGGGACGGGGAAGACCCAGTACTTC
many,TRBJ2-1,.,TRBV5-1,CASSSDGFEQFF,TGCGCCAGCAGCTCGGACGGATTTGAGCAGTTCTTC
few,TRBJ2-2,.,TRBV20-1,CSARVIGSGPGELFF,TGCAGTGCTAGGGTGATCGGGAGCGGCCCCGGGGAGCTGTTTTTT
.,TRBJ1-5,.,TRBV5-1,CASSLDGEPQHF,TGCGCCAGCAGCTTGGATGGGGAGCCCCAGCATTTT
many,TRBJ1-1,.,TRBV12-3/TRBV12-4,CASSPGPTEAFF,TGTGCCAGCAGTCCGGGTCCCACTGAAGCTTTCTTT
many,TRBJ2-2,.,TRBV2,CASDNGHLGTGELFF,TGTGCCAGCGACAACGGGCACCTCGGCACCGGGGAGCTGTTTTTT
many,TRBJ2-3,TRBD1,TRBV14,CASSLGQGAIDTQYF,TGTGCCAGCAGCCTAGGACAGGGGGCAATAGATACGCAGTATTTT
few,TRBJ2-1,TRBD1,TRBV4-3,CASSRGRGYEQFF,TGCGCCAGCAGCAGGGGGCGAGGGTATGAGCAGTTCTTC
many,TRBJ2-3,.,TRBV12-3/TRBV12-4,CASSLGRLGTQYF,TGTGCCAGCAGTTTGGGCCGTCTTGGTACGCAGTATTTT
.,TRBJ1-5,.,TRBV7-8,CASSSPRGTPVDSNQPQHF,TGTGCCAGCTCCTCCCCGCGCGGGACTCCTGTGGATAGCAATCAGCCCCAGCATTTT
.,TRBJ1-1,.,TRBV5-1,CASSLRPSENTEAFF,TGCGCCAGCAGCTTGCGCCCGAGCGAGAACACTGAAGCTTTCTTT
many,TRBJ2-2,.,TRBV20-1,CSAQITVMNTGELFF,TGCAGTGCCCAAATTACCGTAATGAACACCGGGGAGCTGTTTTTT
.,TRBJ2-1,TRBD2,TRBV20-1,CSARLSGRGYNEQFF,TGCAGTGCTAGACTTAGCGGGAGAGGCTACAATGAGCAGTTCTTC
many,TRBJ2-1,.,TRBV4-1,CASSQAPRAGDEQFF,TGCGCCAGCAGCCAAGCCCCGCGGGCTGGGGATGAGCAGTTCTTC
.,TRBJ2-5,TRBD2,TRBV28,CASTRLAGGPLGETQYF,TGTGCCAGCACGCGACTAGCGGGAGGGCCTTTAGGAGAGACCCAGTACTTC
many,TRBJ2-2,.,TRBV7-6,CASSFTVTGTGELFF,TGTGCCAGCAGCTTCACCGTCACAGGCACCGGGGAGCTGTTTTTT
.,TRBJ2-2,.,TRBV14,CASSRIEAGELFF,TGTGCCAGCAGCCGGATCGAGGCCGGGGAGCTGTTTTTT
many,TRBJ1-1,.,TRBV29-1,CSVAGVMNTEAFF,TGCAGCGTAGCAGGGGTTATGAACACTGAAGCTTTCTTT
.,TRBJ2-1,TRBD2,TRBV5-1,CASSLILAGVSYNEQFF,TGCGCCAGCAGCTTAATACTAGCGGGCGTCTCCTACAATGAGCAGTTCTTC
few,TRBJ2-7,.,TRBV4-1,CASSQEEGYYEQYF,TGCGCCAGCAGCCAAGAAGAGGGATACTACGAGCAGTACTTC
.,TRBJ2-7,.,TRBV28,CASSLGDNSYEQYF,TGTGCCAGCAGCCTGGGCGACAACTCCTACGAGCAGTACTTC
many,TRBJ2-1,TRBD2,TRBV5-1,CASSLSGGSSYNEQFF,TGCGCCAGCAGCTTGTCCGGGGGGAGCTCCTACAATGAGCAGTTCTTC
many,TRBJ2-4,.,TRBV6-5,CASSPLETWGSAKNIQYF,TGTGCCAGCAGTCCCCTGGAGACGTGGGGGTCTGCCAAAAACATTCAGTACTTC
many,TRBJ1-1,.,TRBV27,CASSLAGGAPEAFF,TGTGCCAGCAGTCTCGCCGGGGGTGCGCCTGAAGCTTTCTTT
.,TRBJ2-1,.,TRBV11-2,CASSLEGRKANEQFF,TGTGCCAGCAGCTTAGAGGGCAGAAAGGCCAATGAGCAGTTCTTC
.,TRBJ2-2,.,TRBV14,CASTTGRSGELFF,TGTGCCAGCACAACGGGGAGGTCCGGGGAGCTGTTTTTT
few,TRBJ1-4,.,TRBV19,CASSIINEKLFF,TGTGCCAGTAGTATCATTAATGAAAAACTGTTTTTT
many,TRBJ2-1,TRBD2,TRBV12-3/TRBV12-4,CASRFRGLAGFEFF,TGTGCCAGCAGATTCAGAGGGCTAGCGGGTTTCGAGTTCTTC
.,TRBJ2-2,.,TRBV7-7,CASSLEGVRGTTGELFF,TGTGCCAGCAGCTTAGAAGGTGTGAGGGGGACGACCGGGGAGCTGTTTTTT
many,TRBJ2-5,TRBD1,TRBV12-3/TRBV12-4,CASSSSGTGLLETQYF,TGTGCCAGCAGTTCCTCCGGGACAGGGCTTCTCGAGACCCAGTACTTC
many,TRBJ2-2,.,TRBV12-3/TRBV12-4,CASRPDTPAGELFF,TGTGCCAGCAGGCCTGACACTCCAGCCGGGGAGCTGTTTTTT
many,TRBJ2-7,.,TRBV7-9,CASSLAGSTYEQYF,TGTGCCAGCAGCTTAGCCGGGTCTACCTACGAGCAGTACTTC
many,TRBJ1-1,.,TRBV5-1,CASSSTALGNTEAFF,TGCGCCAGCAGCTCGACCGCGCTGGGTAACACTGAAGCTTTCTTT
.,TRBJ2-2,.,TRBV9,CASSPPSNTGELFF,TGTGCCAGCAGCCCCCCTTCGAACACCGGGGAGCTGTTTTTT
many,TRBJ2-3,.,TRBV6-1,CASSRPRPPEDTQYF,TGTGCCAGCAGTCGCCCACGGCCCCCGGAGGATACGCAGTATTTT
.,TRBJ1-1,.,TRBV12-3/TRBV12-4,CASSWAGVNTEAFF,TGTGCCAGCAGTTGGGCAGGGGTGAACACTGAAGCTTTCTTT
few,TRBJ2-3,TRBD2,TRBV11-2,CASSSVSGRDTQYF,TGTGCCAGCAGTTCTGTTAGCGGGAGGGATACGCAGTATTTT